This T cell receptor beta chain comes out of a study of regulatory T cells in long-lasting Graves disease. Time point described: newly diagnosed GD, antithyroid drugs for less than 3 months. Extracted PBMC RNA gave rise to the TCR library. This clonotype has at least ten counts. Construction of the TCR beta libraries employed iRepertoire HTBI primers in conjunction with Arm-PCR of CDR3 regions. TCRdb reprocessed the multiplex PCR reads via MiXCR and lists one record per CDR3 protein. This table has around 500,000 distinct CDR3 sequences, roughly 14% appearing once. The sample was also reused in another study, on T cells in Graves' hyperthyroidism and ophthalmopathy.

This specimen was peripheral blood mononuclear cells (PBMCs), taken at new diagnosis, from a patient treated with antithyroid drugs. The TCR was taken from a man aged 25-45 years with Graves disease.

This chain's CDR3 is CASSFLNYNNEQFF. CDR3 sequence (DNA): TGTGCCAGCAGTTTTCTCAACTACAACAATGAGCAGTTCTTC. V gene TRBV27 combines with J gene TRBJ2-1, with D hard to call. CDR3 size: 14 residues. Trimming pared 3 bases from V and 5 bases from J, leaving 11 bases between. Germline V CDR1 and CDR2: MNHEY, SMNVEV (reference sequence).